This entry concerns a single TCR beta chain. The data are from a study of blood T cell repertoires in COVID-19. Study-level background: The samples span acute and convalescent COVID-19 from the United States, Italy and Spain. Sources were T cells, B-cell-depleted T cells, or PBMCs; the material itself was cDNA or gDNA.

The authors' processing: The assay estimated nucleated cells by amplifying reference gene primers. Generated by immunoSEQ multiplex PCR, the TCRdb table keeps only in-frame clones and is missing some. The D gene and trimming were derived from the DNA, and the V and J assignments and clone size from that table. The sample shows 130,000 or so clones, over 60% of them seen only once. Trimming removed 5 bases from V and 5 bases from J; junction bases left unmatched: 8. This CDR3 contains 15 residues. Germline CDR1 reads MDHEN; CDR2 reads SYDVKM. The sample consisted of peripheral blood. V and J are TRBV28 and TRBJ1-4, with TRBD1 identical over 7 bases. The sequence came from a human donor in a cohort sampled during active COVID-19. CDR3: CASSPLDRANEKLFF. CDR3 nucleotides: TGTGCCAGCAGTCCACTAGACAGGGCGAATGAAAAACTGTTTTTT.